A selection of T cell receptor beta chains follows, all from one sample in a study of T cells in localized non-small cell lung cancer. This table comes from immunoSEQ multiplex PCR, and its TCRdb copy is limited to in-frame clones, with some not included. The sample has around 2,000 clones; over 20% are singletons. Source: lung tumor tissue, taken before any cancer treatment. The receptors originated from a woman between 40 and 69 years old with stage II squamous cell lung carcinoma. Both conserved end residues are part of each CDR3. A D gene is named only where the DNA matches it firmly. Size values are once, few and many counts, or a class for expanded clones, and some rows have none.

- - TRBJ2-3 TRBV30 CAWSVGGSSTQYF TGTGCCTGGAGTGTAGGGGGGAGTTCCACGCAGTATTTT
few TRBD1 TRBJ2-7 TRBV11-3 CASSLPHRGTYEQYF TGTGCCAGCAGCTTGCCCCACAGGGGGACCTACGAGCAGTACTTC
- TRBD1 TRBJ1-2 TRBV18 CASSPGQGRYGYTF TGTGCCAGCTCACCTGGACAGGGCCGCTATGGCTACACCTTC
medium-sized TRBD2 TRBJ2-7 TRBV11-3 CASSSNRGGTPLEQYF TGTGCCAGCAGCTCCAACCGGGGAGGGACCCCGCTCGAGCAGTACTTC
- - TRBJ2-5 TRBV9 CASNEVEMETQYF TGTGCCAGCAACGAGGTGGAGATGGAGACCCAGTACTTC
- TRBD1 TRBJ2-7 TRBV11-3 CASSLDGRGPYEQYF TGTGCCAGCAGCTTAGATGGAAGGGGGCCGTACGAGCAGTACTTC
- - TRBJ2-1 TRBV9 CASSVGTVLYNEQFF TGTGCCAGCAGCGTAGGGACAGTCCTCTACAATGAGCAGTTCTTC
few TRBD1 TRBJ2-1 TRBV9 CASSVGTGARLVSSYNEQFF TGTGCCAGCAGCGTAGGGACAGGGGCCAGACTGGTAAGCTCCTACAATGAGCAGTTCTTC
- TRBD1 TRBJ2-7 TRBV9 CASSMTPGQANEQYF TGTGCCAGCAGCATGACACCGGGACAGGCAAACGAGCAGTACTTC
few TRBD1 TRBJ1-5 TRBV19 CASSSTGGGLQPQHF TGTGCCAGTAGTTCCACAGGGGGAGGCCTCCAGCCCCAGCATTTT
- TRBD1 TRBJ2-7 TRBV25-1 CASSELGQGEFYEQYF TGTGCCAGCAGTGAACTTGGACAGGGGGAGTTCTACGAGCAGTACTTC
- - TRBJ1-2 TRBV30 CAWDDRSYRKTYGYTF TGTGCCTGGGACGATAGGAGTTATAGAAAGACCTATGGCTACACCTTC
few - TRBJ2-2 TRBV6-8 CASSSRLGNTGELFF TGTGCCAGCAGTTCAAGACTGGGAAACACCGGGGAGCTGTTTTTT
- - TRBJ1-1 TRBV11-3 CASSPRGGLTEAFF TGTGCCAGCAGCCCGCGCGGGGGCCTCACTGAAGCTTTCTTT
- - TRBJ1-3 TRBV28 CASGYLRGGVPSGNTIYF TGTGCCAGCGGCTACCTAAGAGGCGGGGTCCCCTCTGGAAACACCATATATTTT
few - TRBJ2-2 TRBV28 CASSLPAGELFF TGTGCCAGCAGTTTACCGGCCGGGGAGCTGTTTTTT
- - TRBJ2-7 TRBV12-5 CASGRQEPPSYEQYF TGTGCTAGTGGCCGACAGGAGCCGCCGTCCTACGAGCAGTACTTC
- - TRBJ1-1 TRBV18 CASSPPQGNTEAFF TGTGCCAGCTCACCACCGCAGGGGAACACTGAAGCTTTCTTT
- - TRBJ1-1 TRBV4-1 CASSYLGLSGGAFF TGCGCCAGCAGCTACCTCGGCCTTTCCGGCGGAGCTTTCTTT
medium-sized TRBD2 TRBJ2-3 TRBV11-3 CASYVGGYTDTQYF TGTGCCAGCTACGTGGGGGGGTACACAGATACGCAGTATTTT